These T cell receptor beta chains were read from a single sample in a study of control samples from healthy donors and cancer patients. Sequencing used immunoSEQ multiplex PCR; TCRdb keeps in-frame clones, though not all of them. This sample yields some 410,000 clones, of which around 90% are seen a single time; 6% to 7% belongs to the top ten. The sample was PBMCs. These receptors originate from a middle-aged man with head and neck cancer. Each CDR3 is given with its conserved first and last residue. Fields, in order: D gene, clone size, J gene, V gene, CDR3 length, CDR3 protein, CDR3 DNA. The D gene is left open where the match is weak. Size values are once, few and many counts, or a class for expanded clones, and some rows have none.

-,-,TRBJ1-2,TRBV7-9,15,CASSPSGSVNYGYTF,TGTGCCAGCAGCCCCAGTGGGAGTGTTAACTATGGCTACACCTTC
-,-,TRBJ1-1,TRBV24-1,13,CATSGSRNTEAFF,TGTGCCACCAGTGGGTCCCGGAACACTGAAGCTTTCTTT
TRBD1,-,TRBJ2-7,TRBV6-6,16,CASSYSGTGLTYEQYF,TGTGCCAGCAGTTACTCCGGGACAGGACTAACTTACGAGCAGTACTTC
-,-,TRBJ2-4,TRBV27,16,CASSLSKGLAKNIQYF,TGTGCCAGCAGTTTATCAAAGGGTTTGGCCAAAAACATTCAGTACTTC
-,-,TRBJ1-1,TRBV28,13,CASLGGIDTEAFF,TGTGCCAGCCTCGGGGGCATCGACACTGAAGCTTTCTTT
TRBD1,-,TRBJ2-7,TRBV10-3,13,CAIPGTGRGEQYF,TGTGCCATCCCAGGGACAGGGAGGGGCGAGCAGTACTTC
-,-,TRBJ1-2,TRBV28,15,CASSPSLAGYYGYTF,TGTGCCAGCAGTCCAAGCTTAGCAGGGTACTATGGCTACACCTTC
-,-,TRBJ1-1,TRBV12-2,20,CASRPTCGSGVRGPITEAFF,TGTGCAAGTCGCCCAACCTGCGGGTCGGGGGTCCGGGGGCCGATCACTGAAGCTTTCTTT
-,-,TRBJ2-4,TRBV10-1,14,CASSEGAAKNIQYF,TGCGCCAGCAGTGAGGGGGCCGCCAAAAACATTCAGTACTTC
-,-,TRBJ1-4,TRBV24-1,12,CATRAVMAKLFF,TGTGCCACCAGGGCAGTGATGGCAAAACTGTTTTTT
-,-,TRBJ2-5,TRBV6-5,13,CASSYRGTKTQYF,TGTGCCAGCAGTTATCGGGGAACGAAGACCCAGTACTTC
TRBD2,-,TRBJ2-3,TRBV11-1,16,CASSLGASGGTDTQYF,TGTGCCAGCAGCCTCGGTGCTAGCGGGGGCACAGATACGCAGTATTTT
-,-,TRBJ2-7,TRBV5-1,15,CASSPDRAVTYEQYF,TGCGCCAGCAGCCCGGACCGGGCGGTGACCTACGAGCAGTACTTC
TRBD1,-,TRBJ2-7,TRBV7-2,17,CASSLLNPGQGTYEQYF,TGTGCCAGCAGCTTATTGAATCCGGGACAGGGTACCTACGAGCAGTACTTC
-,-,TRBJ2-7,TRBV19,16,CASSRGFGGNSYEQYF,TGTGCCAGTAGTAGGGGCTTCGGGGGCAACTCCTACGAGCAGTACTTC
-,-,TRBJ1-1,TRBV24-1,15,CATSDPPGRELEAFF,TGTGCCACCAGTGATCCTCCCGGGAGAGAATTGGAAGCTTTCTTT
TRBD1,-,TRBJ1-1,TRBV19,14,CASSTRDRGPEAFF,TGTGCCAGTAGTACCCGGGACAGGGGACCTGAAGCTTTCTTT
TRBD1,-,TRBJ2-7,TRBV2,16,CASGHNPGTGVREQYF,TGTGCCAGCGGCCATAATCCCGGGACAGGGGTCAGGGAGCAGTACTTC
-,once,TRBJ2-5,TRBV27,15,CASSLEPGARETQYF,TGTGCCAGCAGTTTAGAACCAGGGGCACGAGAGACCCAGTACTTC
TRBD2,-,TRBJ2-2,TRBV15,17,CATSRAPILAGVGELFF,TGTGCCACCAGCAGAGCCCCTATTTTAGCGGGAGTGGGGGAGCTGTTTTTT
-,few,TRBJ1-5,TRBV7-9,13,CASRIWRNQPQHF,TGTGCCAGCAGGATATGGCGCAATCAGCCCCAGCATTTT
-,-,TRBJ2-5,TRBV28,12,CASSSGQETQYF,TGTGCCAGCAGCTCAGGCCAGGAGACCCAGTACTTC
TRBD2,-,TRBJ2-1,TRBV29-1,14,CSVEGLAGGYEQFF,TGCAGCGTTGAAGGACTAGCGGGGGGCTATGAGCAGTTCTTC
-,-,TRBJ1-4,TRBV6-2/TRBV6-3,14,CASSYLTENEKLFF,TGTGCCAGCAGTTACCTGACGGAGAATGAAAAACTGTTTTTT
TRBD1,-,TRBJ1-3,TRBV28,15,CASTMGQSSGNTIYF,TGTGCCAGCACTATGGGACAGAGCTCTGGAAACACCATATATTTT
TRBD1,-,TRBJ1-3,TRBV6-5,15,CASLTGTGIGNTIYF,TGTGCCAGCCTCACCGGGACAGGTATTGGGAACACCATATATTTT
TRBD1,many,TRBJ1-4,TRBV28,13,CASSETGREKLFF,TGTGCCAGCAGTGAGACAGGGAGGGAAAAACTGTTTTTT
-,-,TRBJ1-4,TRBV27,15,CASSPALAGNEKLFF,TGTGCCAGCAGCCCTGCCCTAGCTGGGAATGAAAAACTGTTTTTT
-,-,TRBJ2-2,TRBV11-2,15,CATSEALGTAGELFF,TGTGCCACTTCCGAAGCACTAGGGACCGCCGGGGAGCTGTTTTTT
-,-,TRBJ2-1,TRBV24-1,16,CATRGDRGTRDNEQFF,TGTGCCACCAGGGGAGATAGGGGGACCCGGGACAATGAGCAGTTCTTC
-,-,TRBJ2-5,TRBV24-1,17,CATSDFGPGDGQETQYF,TGTGCCACCAGTGATTTCGGTCCAGGGGACGGGCAAGAGACCCAGTACTTC
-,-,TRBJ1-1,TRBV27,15,CASSPPPGLNTEAFF,TGTGCCAGCAGTCCCCCCCCAGGGTTGAACACTGAAGCTTTCTTT
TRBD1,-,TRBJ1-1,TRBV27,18,CASSLRGPGTAVNTEAFF,TGTGCCAGCAGTTTAAGGGGCCCTGGGACAGCAGTGAACACTGAAGCTTTCTTT